Each of the 9 T cell receptor beta chains below was sequenced from the same sample in a study of T cells in localized non-small cell lung cancer. Assay used: immunoSEQ multiplex PCR; TCRdb lists only in-frame clones, some missing. The sample has 39,000 or so clones; approximately 80% are singletons. The specimen comprised PBMCs, sampled before any cancer treatment. The receptor source for this set is a man aged 35 to 69 with stage II lung adenocarcinoma.

This clone has just a few counts. The chain employs TRBV27 and TRBJ1-5, with a tentative D call TRBD1 (5 bases). Germline values: CDR1 MNHEY, CDR2 SMNVEV (reference sequence). V shed 2 bases and J shed 5 bases, with 16 bases lying between them. The CDR3 spans 16 residues. Here the CDR3 DNA reads TGTGCCAGCAGTTTAACCCCCGTCCCCAGGGATCAGCCCCAGCATTTT. Encoded protein: CASSLTPVPRDQPQHF.

V gene TRBV5-4 combines with J gene TRBJ1-2; a possible D gene is TRBD1 (5 bases). The V gene lost 0 bases and the J gene lost 6 bases, with 12 bases spanning the gap. CDR3 length: 14 amino acids. CDR1 and CDR2 (germline): SGHNT, YYREEE (reference sequence). CDR3 sequence: CASSLDPGRNGYTF. In nucleotides, the CDR3 is TGTGCCAGCAGCTTGGATCCAGGGCGGAATGGCTACACCTTC.

This chain uses TRBV10-3 with TRBJ1-6; D is unresolved. CDR1 is ENHRY and CDR2 is SYGVKD in the germline V gene. This CDR3 is 16 amino acids long. V was shortened by 3 bases and J by 0 bases, with 9 bases between the two germline ends. CDR3 residues: CAISERVSSYNSPLHF. As DNA, the CDR3 is TGTGCCATCAGTGAAAGAGTCAGCTCCTATAATTCACCCCTCCACTTT.

The CDR3 reads CSVGGVSGANVLTF. The CDR3 DNA sequence: TGCAGCGTTGGTGGGGTCTCTGGGGCCAACGTCCTGACTTTC. The chain carries TRBV29-1 and TRBJ2-6; D is undetermined. The CDR3 extends over 14 amino acids. With 4 bases removed from V and 0 bases from J, the gap between germline ends came to 7 bases. Germline V CDR1 and CDR2: SQVTM, ANQGSEA.

This clone has only a few counts. This chain uses TRBV27 with TRBJ1-2; TRBD1 matches at 7 bases. The CDR3 totals 15 residues. In germline, CDR1 is MNHEY, CDR2 SMNVEV (reference sequence). Trimming removed 3 bases from V and 4 bases from J; junction bases left unmatched: 8. This CDR3 is CASSFSGTDFYGYTF. CDR3 in DNA: TGTGCCAGCAGTTTTTCCGGGACAGATTTCTATGGCTACACCTTC.

The V gene is TRBV7-9, the J gene TRBJ2-1; D perhaps matches TRBD2 (6 bases). CDR1 and CDR2 (germline): SEHNR, FQNEAQ (reference sequence). The CDR3 length is 15 residues. Deletions cut 2 bases from V and 9 bases from J, with 17 bases between. CDR3 protein: CASSLRGTSLGEQFF. In DNA, the CDR3 is TGTGCCAGCAGCTTAAGGGGAACTAGCCTTGGTGAGCAGTTCTTC.

This clone was detected only once. This chain connects TRBV11-2 to TRBJ2-3, with D perhaps matching TRBD2 (5 bases). The germline V gene encodes CDR1 SGHAT and CDR2 FQNNGV. The CDR3 contains 15 residues. V dropped 5 bases and J dropped 4 bases, with 16 bases sitting between them. As DNA, the CDR3 is TGTGCCAGCAGCCTGCTCCTCCTAGCAGCAGATACGCAGTATTTT. Translating gives CASSLLLLAADTQYF.

The V call is TRBV19, the J call TRBJ1-1, with unresolved D. Germline V lookup: CDR1 LNHDA, CDR2 SQIVND (reference sequence). The CDR3 covers 12 residues. The germline V and J ends were trimmed by 9 bases and 0 bases, with 8 bases remaining between them. CDR3 nucleotides: TGTGCCAGCACACGGATGAACACTGAAGCTTTCTTT. Protein sequence: CASTRMNTEAFF.

By its share, this clone is large. V is TRBV27 and J is TRBJ1-2, with TRBD1 identical over 10 bases. The germline CDR1 and CDR2 sequences are MNHEY and SMNVEV (reference sequence). CDR3 length: 16 amino acids. J gave up 2 bases and V 5 bases, and 8 bases lay outside the gene matches. The CDR3 protein is CASSTSGTGVNYGYTF. The CDR3 nucleotides read TGTGCCAGCAGTACCTCCGGGACAGGGGTGAACTATGGCTACACCTTC.